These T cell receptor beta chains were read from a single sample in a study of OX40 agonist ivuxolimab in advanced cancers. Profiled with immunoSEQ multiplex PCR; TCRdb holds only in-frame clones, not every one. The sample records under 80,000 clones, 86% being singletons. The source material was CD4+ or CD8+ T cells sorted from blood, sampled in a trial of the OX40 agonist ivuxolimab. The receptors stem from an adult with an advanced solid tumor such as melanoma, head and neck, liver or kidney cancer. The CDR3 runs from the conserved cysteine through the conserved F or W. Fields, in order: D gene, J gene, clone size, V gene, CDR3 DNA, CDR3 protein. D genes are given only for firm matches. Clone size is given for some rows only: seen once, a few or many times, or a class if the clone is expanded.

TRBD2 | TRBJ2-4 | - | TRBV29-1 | TGCAAGGGACTAGTGGGAAACATTCAGTACTTC | CKGLVGNIQYF
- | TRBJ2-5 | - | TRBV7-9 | TGTGCCAGCAGCTTTTTGGGGGCCGAGGAAGAGACCCAGTACTTC | CASSFLGAEEETQYF
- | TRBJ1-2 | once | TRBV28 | TGTGCCAGCAGGAGGAGTACAGTTAACTATGGCTACACCTTC | CASRRSTVNYGYTF
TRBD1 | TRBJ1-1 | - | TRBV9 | TGTGCCAGCAGCGTGAGGGACAGGCCGAACACTGAAGCTTTCTTT | CASSVRDRPNTEAFF
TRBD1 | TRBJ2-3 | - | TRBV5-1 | TGCGCCAGCAGCTACTCTCCTCCGGGACAGGGTACAGATACGCAGTATTTT | CASSYSPPGQGTDTQYF
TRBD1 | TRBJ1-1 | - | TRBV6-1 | TGTGCCAGCAGGGGTGCAGGGGGCCTTAGTGCTGAAGCTTTCTTT | CASRGAGGLSAEAFF
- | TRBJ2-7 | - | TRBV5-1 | TGCGCCAGCAGCTTGGGGGTTGCCTGGGAGCAGTACTTC | CASSLGVAWEQYF
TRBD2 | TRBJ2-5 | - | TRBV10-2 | TGCGCCAGCAGTGAGTCAGGGACTAGCGGGGGACCCCAAGAGACCCAGTACTTC | CASSESGTSGGPQETQYF
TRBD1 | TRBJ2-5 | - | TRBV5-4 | TGTGCCAGCAGCCTACAGGGGATTATTCAAGAGACCCAGTACTTC | CASSLQGIIQETQYF
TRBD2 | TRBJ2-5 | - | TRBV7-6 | TGTGCCAGCAGCCCCAGGACTAGCGGGGAGACCCAGTACTTC | CASSPRTSGETQYF
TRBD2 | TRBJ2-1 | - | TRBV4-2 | TGTGCCAGCAGCCAAGTGGGTAGCGGGAGTTTGAATGAGCAGTTCTTC | CASSQVGSGSLNEQFF
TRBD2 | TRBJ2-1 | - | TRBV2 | TGTGCCAGCAGTGCTCAGGCTAGCGGGAGCTACAATGAGCAGTTCTTC | CASSAQASGSYNEQFF
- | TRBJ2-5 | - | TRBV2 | TGTGCCAGCACTCCTGGAGGGAATTCCCAGTACTTC | CASTPGGNSQYF
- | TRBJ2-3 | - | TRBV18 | TGTGCCAGCTCACCACAAAACGGCCCCACAGATACGCAGTATTTT | CASSPQNGPTDTQYF
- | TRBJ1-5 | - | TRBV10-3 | TGTGCCATCAGGGGCTTCATGGATCAGCCCCAGCATTTT | CAIRGFMDQPQHF
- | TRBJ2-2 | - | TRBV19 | TGTGCCAGTAGTATAATCTGGGAGGCCGGGGAGCTGTTTTTT | CASSIIWEAGELFF
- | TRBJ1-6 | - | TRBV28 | TGTGCCAGCAGTTTTTGGAATTCACCCCTCCACTTT | CASSFWNSPLHF
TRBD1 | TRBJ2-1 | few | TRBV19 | TGTGCCAGTAGTATTGACAGGGTGTCATACAATGAGCAGTTCTTC | CASSIDRVSYNEQFF
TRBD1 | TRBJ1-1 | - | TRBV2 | TGTGCCAGCAGTGAAGACAGGGGAAGGGCTGAAGCTTTCTTT | CASSEDRGRAEAFF
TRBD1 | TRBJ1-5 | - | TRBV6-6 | TGTGCCAGCAGAGAAGGACAGGGCAACAATCAGCCCCAGCATTTT | CASREGQGNNQPQHF
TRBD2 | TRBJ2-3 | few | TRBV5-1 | TGCGCCAGCAGCTTAGGACTAGTCGGTGGCGGCACAGATACGCAGTATTTT | CASSLGLVGGGTDTQYF
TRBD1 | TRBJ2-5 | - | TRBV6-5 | TGTGCCAGCACCTTAGAACAGGGGTTCCAAGAGACCCAGTACTTC | CASTLEQGFQETQYF
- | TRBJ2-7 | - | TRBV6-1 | TGTGCCAGCAGCGACAGCTACGAGCAGTACTTC | CASSDSYEQYF
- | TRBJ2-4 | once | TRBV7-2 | TGTGCCAGCAGCTTAGATGTAGGGGTTCAGTACTTC | CASSLDVGVQYF
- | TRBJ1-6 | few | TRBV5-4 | TGTGCCAGCAGCTTGTTATCGCGGAATTCACCCCTCCACTTT | CASSLLSRNSPLHF
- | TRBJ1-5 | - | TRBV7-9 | TGTGCCAGCACCAATGAATCTCGGCCCCAGCATTTT | CASTNESRPQHF
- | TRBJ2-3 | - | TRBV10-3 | TGTGCCATCTCTGGGGGGCGGGGGCCGAACACAGATACGCAGTATTTT | CAISGGRGPNTDTQYF
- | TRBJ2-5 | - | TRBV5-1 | TGCGCCAGCAGTCCTCTCCTAGCGTCCCAAGAGACCCAGTACTTC | CASSPLLASQETQYF
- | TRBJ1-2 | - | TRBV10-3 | TGTGCCATCAGTGAGTCTCCAGGGACCAACTATGGCTACACCTTC | CAISESPGTNYGYTF
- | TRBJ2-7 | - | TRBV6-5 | TGTGCCAGCAGTTACTCGGGGGCGGGGTCCTACGAGCAGTACTTC | CASSYSGAGSYEQYF
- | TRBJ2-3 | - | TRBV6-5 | TGTGCCAGCAGTTCGGAGGAGTACACAGATACGCAGTATTTT | CASSSEEYTDTQYF
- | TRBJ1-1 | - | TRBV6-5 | TGTGCCAGCAAGTTACTCGGGGAGGGAAACACTGAAGCTTTCTTT | CASKLLGEGNTEAFF
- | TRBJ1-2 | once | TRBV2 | TGTGCCAGCAGTGAAGCACGACGTGGCTACACCTTC | CASSEARRGYTF
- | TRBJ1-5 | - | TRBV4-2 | TGTGCCAGCAGCCAGCAGCAGGGATCCAATCAGCCCCAGCATTTT | CASSQQQGSNQPQHF
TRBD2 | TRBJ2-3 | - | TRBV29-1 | TGCAGCGTTACCGGGGGGGCCATGGATACGCAGTATTTT | CSVTGGAMDTQYF
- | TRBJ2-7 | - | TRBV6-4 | TGTGCCAGCAGTGAGGCGGGACCTATATGCTACGAGCAGTACTTC | CASSEAGPICYEQYF
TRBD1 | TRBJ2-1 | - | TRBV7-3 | TGTGCCAGCAGCTTAGGAGTTGGGACAGGGTTTAACAATGAGCAGTTCTTC | CASSLGVGTGFNNEQFF
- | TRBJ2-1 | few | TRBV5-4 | TGTGCCAGCAGCTTGGCCTATGAGCAGTTCTTC | CASSLAYEQFF
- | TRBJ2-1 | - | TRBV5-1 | TGCGCCAGCAGCTTGAGATGGGGCAACAATGAGCAGTTCTTC | CASSLRWGNNEQFF
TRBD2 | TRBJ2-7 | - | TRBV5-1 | TGCGCCAGCAGCCAGGGACTAGCGGCCTACGAGCAGTACTTC | CASSQGLAAYEQYF
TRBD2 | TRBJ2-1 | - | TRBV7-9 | TGTGCCAGCAGCGAAGCGGGGGAGAGGTCCTACAATGAGCAGTTCTTC | CASSEAGERSYNEQFF
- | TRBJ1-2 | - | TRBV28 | TGTGCCAGCAGCCCCGGACGACGGGATTATGGCTACACCTTC | CASSPGRRDYGYTF
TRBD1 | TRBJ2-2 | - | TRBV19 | TGTGCCAGTAGTAGGGGGACAGGGGGAACCGGGGAGCTGTTTTTT | CASSRGTGGTGELFF
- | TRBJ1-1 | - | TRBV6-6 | TGTGCCAGCAGTTACTCGATCGTCAGTTCTGAAGCTTTCTTT | CASSYSIVSSEAFF
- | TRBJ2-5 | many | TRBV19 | TGTGCCAGTAGTGGTTCTAGTGGTGGAGAGACCCAGTACTTC | CASSGSSGGETQYF
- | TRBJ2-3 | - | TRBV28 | TGTGCCAGCAGCCAGGCACATACGCAGTATTTT | CASSQAHTQYF
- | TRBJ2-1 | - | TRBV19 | TGTGCCAGTAGTATAGCAAGGGTTCCTCCTTACAATGAGCAGTTCTTC | CASSIARVPPYNEQFF
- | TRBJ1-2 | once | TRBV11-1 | TGTGCCAGCAGGCCAGGTCACCGCCCGGGAGGCTACACCTTC | CASRPGHRPGGYTF
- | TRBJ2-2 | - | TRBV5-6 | TGTGCCAGCAGCTTGCCCGGGGGCAGGTACACCGGGGAGCTGTTTTTT | CASSLPGGRYTGELFF
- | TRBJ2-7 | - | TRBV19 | TGTGCCAGTAGTATCGAGGATTCCTACGAGCAGTACTTC | CASSIEDSYEQYF
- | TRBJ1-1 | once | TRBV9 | TGTGCCAGCAAGCAATGGGCAGCAGGGATGAACACTGAAGCTTTCTTT | CASKQWAAGMNTEAFF
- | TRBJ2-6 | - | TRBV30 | TGTGCCTGGAGTGTACCGGGGGCCAACGTCCTGACTTTC | CAWSVPGANVLTF
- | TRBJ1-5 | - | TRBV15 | TGTGCCACCAGCAGAGACAGGAAAAGCAATCAGCCCCAGCATTTT | CATSRDRKSNQPQHF
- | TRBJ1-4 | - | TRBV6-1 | TGTGCCAGCAGCTCCGGGAATGAAAAACTGTTTTTT | CASSSGNEKLFF